This is a list of T cell receptor beta chains from one sample in a study of blood T cells in healthy people across ages. TCRdb independently ran MiXCR on the 5' RACE reads; one entry per CDR3 protein. The top ten clones hold about a fifth of a sample with over 950,000 distinct CDR3 sequences, 45% to 60% of them seen once. The sequencing sample was made of blood. These receptors were taken from a woman aged 55-69 years in good health. Each CDR3 is given with its conserved first and last residue. A clone size is listed for some rows: how often the clone was seen (once, few, many), or a class if it is expanded.

>TRBJ2-1|TRBV5-1|few
CASSLGQPLLGEQFF
>TRBJ2-3|TRBV6-4|NA
CATDTQYF
>TRBJ1-1|TRBV7-2|NA
CASSPITRNTEAFF
>TRBJ2-7|TRBV15|NA
CATSRDKGAYEQYF
>TRBJ2-1|TRBV3-1|NA
CASSQGAASYNEQFF
>TRBJ2-7|TRBV7-2|NA
CASRPRGGPYEQYF
>NA|TRBV10-3|NA
CATDSGRAGETQYF
>TRBJ2-5|TRBV6-1|NA
CAGARDIQETQYF
>NA|TRBV29-1|NA
CSVESAPTQETQYF
>TRBJ1-5|TRBV6-4|NA
CASSQAPGGPQHF
>TRBJ2-7|TRBV4-2|few
CASSHSTGGYQREQYF
>TRBJ2-7|TRBV10-3|few
CAISDEGKLTEQYF
>NA|TRBV4-3|NA
CASSQDKYGGYEQYF
>TRBJ2-4|TRBV6-2/TRBV6-3|few
CASSPGGAVKNIQYF
>TRBJ2-7|TRBV4-1|NA
CASSFRDPTYEQYF
>TRBJ1-2|TRBV20-1|NA
CSASDRRGPNYGYTF
>TRBJ2-5|TRBV20-1|few
CSARDPLAGGPQTQYF
>TRBJ1-5|TRBV7-3|few
CASSSWHNQPQHF
>TRBJ2-7|TRBV15|NA
CATSRDLVGYEQYF
>TRBJ2-5|TRBV28|NA
CASSFVLAGEETQYF
>TRBJ2-3|TRBV29-1|NA
CSVEGGDTDMQYF
>TRBJ1-2|TRBV4-1|NA
CASSQTRGYGYIF
>TRBJ1-1|TRBV29-1|few
CSVDGQSGLTEAFF
>TRBJ2-1|TRBV20-1|few
CSAHFSGGHNEQFF
>TRBJ1-2|TRBV7-2|NA
CASSDRRVHTF
>TRBJ2-5|TRBV28|NA
CASSLEAGLAGGSGNEQYF